This T cell receptor (beta chain) was captured by sequencing in a study of cytomegalovirus exposure and HLA in healthy donors. Primers included in the PCR were 60 Vbeta and 13 Jbeta primers. Repertoires were generated with immunoSEQ multiplex PCR, while TCRdb's copy carries only in-frame clones and drops some. The data show 100,000 to 150,000 clones, around 72% seen once. This clone was seen a few times. The CDR3 consists of 14 residues. V lost 3 bases, J lost 1 base, and 9 bases lay in between. From germline, CDR1 is KGHSH and CDR2 LQKENI. The rearrangement uses TRBV18 and TRBJ1-1; no clear D gene. The sequence derives from a woman between 40 and 50 years old in good health and CMV-seronegative. Input material: PBMCs. In DNA form, the CDR3 reads TGTGCCAGCTCACCGGGAGACCCGAACACTGAAGCTTTCTTT. The encoded protein is CASSPGDPNTEAFF.